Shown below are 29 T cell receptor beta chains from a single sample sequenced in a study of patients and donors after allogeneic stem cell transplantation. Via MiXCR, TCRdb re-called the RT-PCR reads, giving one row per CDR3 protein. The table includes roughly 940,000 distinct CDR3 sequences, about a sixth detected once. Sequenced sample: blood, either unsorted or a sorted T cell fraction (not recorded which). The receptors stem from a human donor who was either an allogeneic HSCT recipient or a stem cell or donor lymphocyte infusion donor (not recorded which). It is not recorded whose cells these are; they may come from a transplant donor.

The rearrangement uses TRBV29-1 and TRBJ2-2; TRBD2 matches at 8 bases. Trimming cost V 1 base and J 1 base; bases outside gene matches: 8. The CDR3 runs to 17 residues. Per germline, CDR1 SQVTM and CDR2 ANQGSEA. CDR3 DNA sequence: TGCAGCGTTGAAGGGGCGGGAGGTGGCCTGAACACCGGGGAGCTGTTTTTT. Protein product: CSVEGAGGGLNTGELFF.

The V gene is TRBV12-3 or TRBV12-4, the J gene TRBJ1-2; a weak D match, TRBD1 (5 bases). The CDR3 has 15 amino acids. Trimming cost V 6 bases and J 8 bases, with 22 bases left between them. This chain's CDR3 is CASRESWGPRVGYTF. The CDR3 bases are TGTGCCAGCAGGGAGTCGTGGGGCCCTCGGGTGGGCTACACCTTC.

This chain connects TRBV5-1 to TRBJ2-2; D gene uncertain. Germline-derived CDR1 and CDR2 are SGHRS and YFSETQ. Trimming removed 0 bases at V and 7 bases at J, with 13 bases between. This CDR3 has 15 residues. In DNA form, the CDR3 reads TGCGCCAGCAGCTTGGTACGGGCGTATGGCGGGGAGCTGTTTTTT. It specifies CASSLVRAYGGELFF.

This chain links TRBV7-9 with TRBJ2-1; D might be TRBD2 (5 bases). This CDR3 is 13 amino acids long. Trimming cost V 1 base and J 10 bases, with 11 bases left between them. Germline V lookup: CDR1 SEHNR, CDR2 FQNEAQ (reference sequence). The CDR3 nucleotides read TGTGCCAGCAGCTTAGACGGGAAAGACGAGCAGTTCTTC. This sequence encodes CASSLDGKDEQFF.

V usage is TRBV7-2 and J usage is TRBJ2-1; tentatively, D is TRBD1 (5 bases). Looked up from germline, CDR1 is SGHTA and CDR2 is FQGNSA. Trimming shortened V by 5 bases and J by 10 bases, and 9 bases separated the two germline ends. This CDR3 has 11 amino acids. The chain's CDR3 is CASSHRTEQFF. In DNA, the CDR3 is TGTGCCAGCAGCCACCGGACAGAGCAGTTCTTC.

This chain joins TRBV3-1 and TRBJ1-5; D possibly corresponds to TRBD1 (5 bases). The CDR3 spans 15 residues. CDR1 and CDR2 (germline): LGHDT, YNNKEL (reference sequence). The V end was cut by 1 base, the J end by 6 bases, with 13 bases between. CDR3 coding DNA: TGTGCCAGCAGCCAAGGGGTTGCCGGGGGTCAGCCCCAGCATTTT. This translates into CASSQGVAGGQPQHF.

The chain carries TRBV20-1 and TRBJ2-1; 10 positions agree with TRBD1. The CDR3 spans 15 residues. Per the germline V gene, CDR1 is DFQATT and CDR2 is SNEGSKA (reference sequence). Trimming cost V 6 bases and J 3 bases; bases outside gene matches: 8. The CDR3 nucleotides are TGCAGTGCGCCGAGGGACAGGGGTTTCTACAATGAGCAGTTCTTC. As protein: CSAPRDRGFYNEQFF.

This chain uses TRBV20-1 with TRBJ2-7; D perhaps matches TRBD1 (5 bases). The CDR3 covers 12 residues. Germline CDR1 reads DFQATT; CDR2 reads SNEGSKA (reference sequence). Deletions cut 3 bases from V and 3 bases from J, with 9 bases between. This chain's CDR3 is CSARQQDYEQYF. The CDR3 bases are TGCAGTGCTAGGCAACAGGACTACGAGCAGTACTTC.

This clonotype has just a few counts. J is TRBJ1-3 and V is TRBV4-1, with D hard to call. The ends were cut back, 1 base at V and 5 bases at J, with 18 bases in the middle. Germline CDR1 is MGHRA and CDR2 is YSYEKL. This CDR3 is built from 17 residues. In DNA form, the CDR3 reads TGCGCCAGCAGCCAAGTGACCGGTGCCTCGAGCAGAAACACCATATATTTT. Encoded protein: CASSQVTGASSRNTIYF.

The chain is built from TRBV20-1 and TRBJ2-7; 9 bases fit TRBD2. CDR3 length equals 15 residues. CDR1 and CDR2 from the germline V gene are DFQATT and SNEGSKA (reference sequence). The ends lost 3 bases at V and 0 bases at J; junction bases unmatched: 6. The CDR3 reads CSARPLAGYSYEQYF. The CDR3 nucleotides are TGCAGTGCTAGGCCCCTAGCGGGGTACTCCTACGAGCAGTACTTC.

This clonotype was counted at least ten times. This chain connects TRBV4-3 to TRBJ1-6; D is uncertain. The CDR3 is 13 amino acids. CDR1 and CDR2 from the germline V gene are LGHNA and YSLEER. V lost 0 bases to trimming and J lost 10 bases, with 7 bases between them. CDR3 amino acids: CASSQDRVSPLHF. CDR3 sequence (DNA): TGCGCCAGCAGCCAAGATAGAGTCTCACCCCTCCACTTT.

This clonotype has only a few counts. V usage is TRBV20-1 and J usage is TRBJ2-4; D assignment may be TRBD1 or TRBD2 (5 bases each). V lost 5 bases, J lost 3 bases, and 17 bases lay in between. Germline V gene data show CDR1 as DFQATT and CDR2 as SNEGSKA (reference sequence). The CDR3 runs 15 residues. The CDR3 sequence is CSAPKSGTVKNIQYF. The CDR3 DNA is TGCAGTGCTCCGAAGTCCGGGACGGTCAAAAACATTCAGTACTTC.

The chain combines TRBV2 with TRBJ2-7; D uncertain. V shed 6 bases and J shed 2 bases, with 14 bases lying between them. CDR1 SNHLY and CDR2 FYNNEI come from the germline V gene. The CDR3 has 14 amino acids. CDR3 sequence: CASSPWLGPYEQYF. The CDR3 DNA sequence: TGTGCCAGCAGCCCGTGGCTGGGCCCCTACGAGCAGTACTTC. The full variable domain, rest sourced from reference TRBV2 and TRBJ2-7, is EPEVTQTPSHQVTQMGQEVILRCVPISNHLYFYWYRQILGQKVEFLVSFYNNEISEKSEIFDDQFSVERPDGSNFTLKIRSTKLEDSAMYFCASSPWLGPYEQYFGPGTRLTVT.

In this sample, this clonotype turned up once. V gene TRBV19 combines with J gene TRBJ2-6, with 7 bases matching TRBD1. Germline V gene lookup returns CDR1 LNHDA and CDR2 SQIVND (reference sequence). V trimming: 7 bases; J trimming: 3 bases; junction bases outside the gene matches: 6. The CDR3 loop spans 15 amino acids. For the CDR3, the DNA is TGTGCCAGTAACCGCGACAGGGTTGGGGCCAACGTCCTGACTTTC. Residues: CASNRDRVGANVLTF.

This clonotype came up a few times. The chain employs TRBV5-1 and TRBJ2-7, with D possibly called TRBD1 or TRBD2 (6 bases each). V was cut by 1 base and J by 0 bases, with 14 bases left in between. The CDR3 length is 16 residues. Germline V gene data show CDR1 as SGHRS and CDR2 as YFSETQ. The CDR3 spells CASSLQGGRNSYEQYF. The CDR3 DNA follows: TGCGCCAGCAGCTTGCAAGGGGGGAGGAACTCCTACGAGCAGTACTTC.

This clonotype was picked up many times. CDR3 residues: CSPIRGNGYNEQFF. CDR3 coding DNA: TGCAGCCCTATTCGGGGGAACGGGTACAATGAGCAGTTCTTC. The rearrangement uses TRBV29-1 and TRBJ2-1; the D gene is possibly TRBD2 (6 bases). V shed 8 bases and J shed 4 bases, with 18 bases lying between them. The CDR3 loop spans 14 amino acids. Germline V gene lookup returns CDR1 SQVTM and CDR2 ANQGSEA.

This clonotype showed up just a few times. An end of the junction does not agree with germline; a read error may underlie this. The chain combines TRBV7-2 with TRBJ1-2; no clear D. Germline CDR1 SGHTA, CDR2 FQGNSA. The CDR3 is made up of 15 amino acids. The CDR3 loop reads CASTLTGGQNYGYTF. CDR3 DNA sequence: TGTGCCAGCACCTTAACCGGAGGGCAGAACTATGGCTACACCTTC.

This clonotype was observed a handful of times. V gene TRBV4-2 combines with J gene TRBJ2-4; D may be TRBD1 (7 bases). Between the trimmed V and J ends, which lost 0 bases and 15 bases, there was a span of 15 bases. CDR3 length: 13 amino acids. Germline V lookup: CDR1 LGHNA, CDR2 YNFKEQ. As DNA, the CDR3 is TGTGCCAGCAGCCAAGATAACGCGCGGGACAGGTACTTC. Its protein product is CASSQDNARDRYF.

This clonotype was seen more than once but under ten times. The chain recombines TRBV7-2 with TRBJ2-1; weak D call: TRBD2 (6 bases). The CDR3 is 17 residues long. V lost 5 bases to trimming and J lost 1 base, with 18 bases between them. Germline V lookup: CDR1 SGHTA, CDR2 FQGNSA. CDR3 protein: CASSQAPRGKSYNEQFF. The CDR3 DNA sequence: TGTGCCAGCAGCCAGGCCCCCCGGGGGAAGTCCTACAATGAGCAGTTCTTC. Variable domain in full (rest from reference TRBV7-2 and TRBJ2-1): GAGVSQSPSNKVTEKGKDVELRCDPISGHTALYWYRQSLGQGLEFLIYFQGNSAPDKSGLPSDRFSAERTGGSVSTLTIQRTQQEDSAVYLCASSQAPRGKSYNEQFFGPGTRLTVL.

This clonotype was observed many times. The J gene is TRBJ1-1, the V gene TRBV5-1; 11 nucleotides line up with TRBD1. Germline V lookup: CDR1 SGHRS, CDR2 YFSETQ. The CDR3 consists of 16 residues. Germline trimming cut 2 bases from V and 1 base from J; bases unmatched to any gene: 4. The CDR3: CASSFGTGGSNTEAFF. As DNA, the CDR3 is TGCGCCAGCAGCTTCGGGACAGGGGGATCGAACACTGAAGCTTTCTTT.

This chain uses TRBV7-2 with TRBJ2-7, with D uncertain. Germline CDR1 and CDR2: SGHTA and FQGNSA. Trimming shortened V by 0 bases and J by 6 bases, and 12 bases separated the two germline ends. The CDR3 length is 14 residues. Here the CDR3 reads CASSLASADSEQYF. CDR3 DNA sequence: TGTGCCAGCAGCTTAGCGTCGGCAGATAGCGAGCAGTACTTC.

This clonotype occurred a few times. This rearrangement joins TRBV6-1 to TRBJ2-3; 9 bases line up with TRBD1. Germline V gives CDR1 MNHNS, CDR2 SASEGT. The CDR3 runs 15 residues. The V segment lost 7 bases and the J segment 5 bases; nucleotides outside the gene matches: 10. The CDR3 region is CASTPRTGVRDTQYF. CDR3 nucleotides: TGTGCCAGCACCCCGAGGACAGGGGTCAGAGATACGCAGTATTTT.

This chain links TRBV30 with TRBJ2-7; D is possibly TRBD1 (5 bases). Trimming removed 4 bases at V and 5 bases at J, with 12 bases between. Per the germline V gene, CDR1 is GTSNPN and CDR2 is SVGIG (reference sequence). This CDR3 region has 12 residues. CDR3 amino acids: CAWNPLGDEQYF. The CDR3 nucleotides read TGTGCCTGGAATCCCCTAGGGGACGAGCAGTACTTC.

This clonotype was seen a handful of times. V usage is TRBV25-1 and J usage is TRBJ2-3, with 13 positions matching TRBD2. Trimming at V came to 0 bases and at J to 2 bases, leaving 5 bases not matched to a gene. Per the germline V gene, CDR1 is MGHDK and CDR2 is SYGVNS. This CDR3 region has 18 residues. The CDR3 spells CASSEYLGTSGDTDTQYF. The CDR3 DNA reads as TGTGCCAGCAGTGAATACCTAGGGACTAGCGGGGACACAGATACGCAGTATTTT.

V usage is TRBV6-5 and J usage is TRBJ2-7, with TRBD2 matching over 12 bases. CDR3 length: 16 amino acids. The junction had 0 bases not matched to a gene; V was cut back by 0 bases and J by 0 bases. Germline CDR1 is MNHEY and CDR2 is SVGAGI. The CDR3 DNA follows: TGTGCCAGCAGTTACTCGGGACTAGCGGGCTCCTACGAGCAGTACTTC. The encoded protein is CASSYSGLAGSYEQYF.

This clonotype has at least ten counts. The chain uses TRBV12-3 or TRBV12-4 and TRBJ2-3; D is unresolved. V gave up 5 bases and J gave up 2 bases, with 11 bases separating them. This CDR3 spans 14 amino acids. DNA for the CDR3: TGTGCCAGCAGTCTCCAACCACTCACAGATACGCAGTATTTT. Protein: CASSLQPLTDTQYF.

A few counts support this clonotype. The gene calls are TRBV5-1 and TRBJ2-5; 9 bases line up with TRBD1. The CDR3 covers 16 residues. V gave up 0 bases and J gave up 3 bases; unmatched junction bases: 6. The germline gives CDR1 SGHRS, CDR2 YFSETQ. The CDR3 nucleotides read TGCGCCAGCAGCTTGGTGGGGACAGGGCGGGAAGAGACCCAGTACTTC. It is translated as CASSLVGTGREETQYF.

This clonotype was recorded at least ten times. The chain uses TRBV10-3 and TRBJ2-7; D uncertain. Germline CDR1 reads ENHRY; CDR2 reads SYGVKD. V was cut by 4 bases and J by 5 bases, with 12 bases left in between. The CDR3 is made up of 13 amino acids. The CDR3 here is CAISGASLNEQYF. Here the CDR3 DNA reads TGTGCCATCAGTGGAGCCTCTCTCAACGAGCAGTACTTC.

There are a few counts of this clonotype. CDR3: CASSLQGQDTIYF. As DNA, the CDR3 is TGCGCCAGCAGCTTGCAGGGGCAGGACACCATATATTTT. V and J are TRBV5-1 and TRBJ1-3; D is possibly TRBD1 (6 bases). The V gene lost 1 base and the J gene lost 8 bases, with 10 bases spanning the gap. CDR1 and CDR2 from the germline V gene are SGHRS and YFSETQ. This CDR3 is 13 amino acids long.